These 32 T cell receptor beta chains were sequenced from one sample in a study of T cells in narcolepsy. TCRdb's table, derived via immunoSEQ multiplex PCR, lists solely in-frame clones and lacks some. The data contain approximately 25,000 clones, 70% to 85% of them seen just once; the ten biggest clones take up 0.71%. The specimen was CD45RA- memory CD4+ T cells from PBMCs. The source is a human donor with narcolepsy.

The CDR3 sequence is CASSGGDESYTF. The CDR3 region has the DNA TGTGCCAGCAGCGGTGGGGACGAAAGCTACACCTTC. The V gene is TRBV7-3, the J gene TRBJ1-2; D might be TRBD1 (5 bases). V shed 5 bases and J shed 9 bases, with 13 bases lying between them. CDR1 is SGHTA, CDR2 FQGTGA, per germline. The CDR3 is made up of 12 amino acids.

The chain couples TRBV21-1 to TRBJ1-5; the DNA was not used to check the table's D call, TRBD1. TRBV21-1 corresponds to a pseudogene. The CDR3 covers 15 residues. In DNA, the CDR3 is TGTGCCAGCAGTGGTCTGGGACAGTCCAATCAGCCCCAGCATTTT. Protein sequence: CASSGLGQSNQPQHF.

This rearrangement joins TRBV28 to TRBJ1-2, with D hard to call. V lost 4 bases and J 1 base, leaving 7 bases between the germline ends. The CDR3 extends over 13 amino acids. Per the germline V gene, CDR1 is MDHEN and CDR2 is SYDVKM. CDR3 sequence (DNA): TGTGCCAGCAGTTACGGGGATAACTATGGCTACACCTTC. Residues: CASSYGDNYGYTF.

This clone was seen a single time. The CDR3 reads CASSVGDLEKAFF. The CDR3 nucleotides are TGTGCCAGCAGCGTAGGAGATCTTGAGAAAGCTTTCTTT. This chain links TRBV9 with TRBJ1-1; no definite D call. CDR1 SGDLS and CDR2 YYNGEE come from the germline V gene. With 0 bases removed from V and 9 bases from J, the gap between germline ends came to 12 bases. This CDR3 contains 13 residues.

The chain combines TRBV25-1 with TRBJ1-1; D is unresolved. The V gene's germline CDR1 is MGHDK and CDR2 SYGVNS. With 6 bases removed from V and 7 bases from J, the gap between germline ends came to 9 bases. The CDR3 length is 11 residues. This chain's CDR3 is CASSGGLEAFF. The CDR3 bases are TGTGCCAGCAGCGGAGGTCTTGAAGCTTTCTTT. Full variable domain (missing parts from reference TRBV25-1 and TRBJ1-1): EADIYQTPRYLVIGTGKKITLECSQTMGHDKMYWYQQDPGMELHLIHYSYGVNSTEKGDLSSESTVSRIRTEHFPLTLESARPSHTSQYLCASSGGLEAFFGQGTRLTVV.

This clone appeared once. The rearrangement links TRBV11-2 to TRBJ1-2, with 10 positions matching TRBD1. V was pared by 3 bases and J by 5 bases, with 6 bases of the junction left unmatched. This CDR3 is 15 amino acids long. The germline CDR1 and CDR2 sequences are SGHAT and FQNNGV. CDR3 in amino acids: CASSLRDRGIYGYTF. CDR3 DNA: TGTGCCAGCAGCTTGCGGGACAGGGGAATTTATGGCTACACCTTC.

There are a few counts of this clone. V and J are TRBV6-4 and TRBJ1-5, with D unresolved. The length of the CDR3 is 14 residues. Per the germline V gene, CDR1 is MRHNA and CDR2 is SNTAGT. V was clipped by 2 bases and J by 0 bases, with 5 bases between them. The CDR3 is CASSDAHSNQPQHF. CDR3 bases: TGTGCCAGCAGTGACGCCCATAGCAATCAGCCCCAGCATTTT.

There are a few counts of this clone. The chain carries TRBV30 and TRBJ2-3, with unresolved D. V dropped 2 bases and J dropped 0 bases, with 6 bases sitting between them. The germline CDR1 and CDR2 sequences are GTSNPN and SVGIG (reference sequence). This CDR3 contains 13 residues. The CDR3 bases are TGTGCCTGGAGTCCCCCCAGCACAGATACGCAGTATTTT. This translates into CAWSPPSTDTQYF. The whole variable domain, filled in from reference TRBV30 and TRBJ2-3, reads SQTIHQWPATLVQPVGSPLSLECTVEGTSNPNLYWYRQAAGRGLQLLFYSVGIGQISSEVPQNLSASRPQDRQFILSSKKLLLSDSGFYLCAWSPPSTDTQYFGPGTRLTVL.

The sample holds a few counts of this clone. V is TRBV19 and J is TRBJ2-7; the D is unclear. Germline V lookup: CDR1 LNHDA, CDR2 SQIVND (reference sequence). The CDR3 has 12 residues. The V end was cut by 4 bases, the J end by 5 bases, with 9 bases between. The CDR3 loop is CASSTQGNEQYF. The CDR3 DNA is TGTGCCAGTAGTACTCAAGGGAACGAGCAGTACTTC.

The rearrangement links TRBV28 to TRBJ1-5, with TRBD1 identical over 10 bases. This CDR3 is 14 amino acids long. CDR1 is MDHEN, CDR2 SYDVKM, per germline. Unmatched junction bases numbered 3, after V lost 8 bases and J lost 2 bases. The CDR3 nucleotides read TGTGCCAGCGCGACAGGGGGCCGCAATCAGCCCCAGCATTTT. Translated: CASATGGRNQPQHF.

This clone has a single count. The rearrangement uses TRBV7-2 and TRBJ2-5; D unresolved. Germline values: CDR1 SGHTA, CDR2 FQGNSA. The CDR3 covers 13 residues. The V and J ends lost 3 bases and 5 bases respectively, with 10 bases between them. The CDR3 loop is CASSFWYGETQYF. The CDR3 DNA follows: TGTGCCAGCAGCTTTTGGTATGGGGAGACCCAGTACTTC.

As regards this clone: A junction boundary mismatches the germline segment, possibly from a read error. This rearrangement joins TRBV27 to TRBJ2-1, with 8 bases fitting TRBD1. The CDR3 consists of 14 residues. Germline V CDR1 and CDR2: MNHEY, SMNVEV (reference sequence). This CDR3 reads CASRDLGQGAGPLF. The CDR3 DNA is TGTGCCAGCAGGGATCTGGGGCAGGGGGCGGGACCCCTCTTC.

This chain uses TRBV7-5 with TRBJ1-4; the table's D call TRBD1 went unverified against the DNA. TRBV7-5 is flagged as a pseudogene. CDR3 length: 14 amino acids. CDR3 amino acids: CARSLVYTWTGPFF. The CDR3 region has the DNA TGTGCCAGAAGCTTAGTGTATACATGGACAGGGCCGTTTTTT.

In this sample, this clone turned up a few times. The chain recombines TRBV29-1 with TRBJ1-1; no clear D. The length of the CDR3 is 10 residues. Trimming shortened V by 5 bases and J by 1 base, and 2 bases separated the two germline ends. Germline assignment: CDR1 SQVTM and CDR2 ANQGSEA. The CDR3 is CSVQNTEAFF. The CDR3 DNA follows: TGCAGCGTTCAGAACACTGAAGCTTTCTTT. Filled out from reference TRBV29-1 and TRBJ1-1, the complete variable domain reads SAVISQKPSRDICQRGTSLTIQCQVDSQVTMMFWYRQQPGQSLTLIATANQGSEATYESGFVIDKFPISRPNLTFSTLTVSNMSPEDSSIYLCSVQNTEAFFGQGTRLTVV.

J is TRBJ2-2 and V is TRBV6-1; the D gene is possibly TRBD2 (5 bases). The CDR3 covers 13 residues. From germline, CDR1 is MNHNS and CDR2 SASEGT. The CDR3 DNA reads TGTGCTATCCAAAGCGGCCCCCGGGGGGAGCTGTTTTTT. Its protein product is CAIQSGPRGELFF.

The rearrangement links TRBV5-5 to TRBJ1-5, with a weak D call TRBD1 (5 bases). The CDR3 contains 15 residues. Germline CDR1 and CDR2: SGHKS and YYEKEE (reference sequence). V was pared by 3 bases and J by 2 bases, with 12 bases between. Here the CDR3 DNA reads TGTGCCAGCAGCTGGGGCCCTGCGGGCAATCAGCCCCAGCATTTT. It encodes CASSWGPAGNQPQHF.

This chain joins TRBV19 and TRBJ2-7; no firm D call. V dropped 3 bases and J dropped 0 bases, with 6 bases sitting between them. Germline CDR1 is LNHDA and CDR2 is SQIVND (reference sequence). This CDR3 is built from 13 residues. The CDR3 DNA is TGTGCCAGTAGTATCCGGCACTCCTACGAGCAGTACTTC. Translation: CASSIRHSYEQYF.

The chain has TRBV12-5 and TRBJ2-1; TRBD1 might be the D (7 bases). Per the germline V gene, CDR1 is LGHNT and CDR2 is FRNRAP. Deletions cut 7 bases from V and 4 bases from J, with 20 bases between. This CDR3 has 16 amino acids. In DNA form, the CDR3 reads TGTGCTAGTGCCCCGCCTTCAGGGGGGACTTACAATGAGCAGTTCTTC. Translating gives CASAPPSGGTYNEQFF.

The rearrangement joins TRBV27 to TRBJ2-4; TRBD2 aligns across 10 bases. V lost 5 bases, J lost 0 bases, and 7 bases stayed unmatched. Germline lookup yields CDR1 MNHEY and CDR2 SMNVEV (reference sequence). This CDR3 contains 17 residues. The CDR3, as DNA: TGTGCCAGCAGTACCCGGACTAGCGGAAAAGCCAAAAACATTCAGTACTTC. It yields the protein CASSTRTSGKAKNIQYF.

This rearrangement joins TRBV13 to TRBJ1-5; D remains ambiguous. The CDR3 has 13 residues. The germline V gene encodes CDR1 PRHDT and CDR2 FYEKMQ (reference sequence). The V end lost 5 bases, the J end lost 4 bases, and 9 bases lay between the germline ends. The CDR3 DNA follows: TGTGCCAGCAGCCTCTCTCGTAATCAGCCCCAGCATTTT. Amino acid sequence: CASSLSRNQPQHF.

The chain links TRBV4-1 to TRBJ1-5; D possibly corresponds to TRBD1 (5 bases). Trimming shortened V by 4 bases and J by 6 bases, and 19 bases separated the two germline ends. The CDR3 has 16 amino acids. CDR1 and CDR2 (germline): MGHRA, YSYEKL. The CDR3 nucleotides read TGCGCCAGCAGCCCGGGCTGGGGGGATGGATTTCAGCCCCAGCATTTT. It codes for CASSPGWGDGFQPQHF.

J is TRBJ2-3 and V is TRBV20-1, with D hard to call. The germline CDR1 and CDR2 sequences are DFQATT and SNEGSKA (reference sequence). This CDR3 region has 11 residues. The V end was cut by 3 bases, the J end by 3 bases, with 4 bases between. CDR3 in amino acids: CSARETDTQYF. The CDR3 bases are TGCAGTGCTAGGGAAACAGATACGCAGTATTTT.

The chain links TRBV5-6 to TRBJ2-5; TRBD2 aligns across 10 bases. The CDR3 sequence is 17 residues long. Germline values: CDR1 SGHDT, CDR2 YYEEEE. V dropped 8 bases and J dropped 4; count of bases not matched to a gene: 17. CDR3 nucleotide sequence: TGTGCCAGTTACCGAACCGTGGGACTAGCGATAGGAGAGACCCAGTACTTC. This sequence encodes CASYRTVGLAIGETQYF.

Notes on this clone: A read error is likely, as this CDR3 ends without the conserved phenylalanine or tryptophan. The DNA is omitted, as the CDR3 cannot be located on it reliably, and the CDR3 follows TCRdb's listing. The CDR3 sequence: CASSYSKGSTGEL. The rearrangement joins TRBV6-5 to TRBJ1-2. The CDR3 is 13 amino acids in total, end residues counted. Germline-derived CDR1 and CDR2 are MNHEY and SVGAGI.

This clone was seen more than once but under ten times. This sequence joins TRBV4-1 and TRBJ2-1; 9 bases map to TRBD2. With V trimmed by 4 bases and J by 7 bases, 14 bases remained unmatched. The CDR3 loop spans 17 amino acids. The germline V gene encodes CDR1 MGHRA and CDR2 YSYEKL. The CDR3, as DNA: TGCGCCAGCAGCCGCGGGGGACTAGCAATCCTAGGGAATGAGCAGTTCTTC. This codes for CASSRGGLAILGNEQFF.

This clone occurred a few times. The chain is built from TRBV6-6 and TRBJ2-5, with D possibly matching TRBD2 (7 bases). CDR3 length: 16 amino acids. V lost 4 bases and J lost 2, with 17 bases in between. Germline loops: CDR1 MNHNY, CDR2 SVGAGI (reference sequence). The DNA of the CDR3 is TGTGCCAGCAGTTCCCTTGCGGGGGCACCTCAAGAGACCCAGTACTTC. Its translation: CASSSLAGAPQETQYF.

J is TRBJ1-5 and V is TRBV7-8; D is uncertain. This CDR3 comprises 16 residues. Germline CDR1 and CDR2: SGHVS and FQNEAQ. Between the trimmed V and J ends, which lost 2 bases and 0 bases, there was a span of 11 bases. CDR3 loop: CASSLSRSNSNQPQHF. The CDR3 DNA follows: TGTGCCAGCAGCTTATCGAGGTCTAATAGCAATCAGCCCCAGCATTTT.

This chain connects TRBV5-4 to TRBJ2-3; 9 nucleotides match TRBD2. Germline V lookup: CDR1 SGHNT, CDR2 YYREEE (reference sequence). The CDR3 sequence is 15 residues long. V was clipped by 3 bases and J by 6 bases; unmatched bases: 8. The CDR3 nucleotides are TGTGCCAGCAGCTCGGTAGCGGGGGATCGGGATACGCAGTATTTT. Its translation: CASSSVAGDRDTQYF.

The chain links TRBV6-4 to TRBJ2-7, with a possible D match to TRBD2 (5 bases). Germline loops: CDR1 MRHNA, CDR2 SNTAGT. Deletions cut 6 bases from V and 1 base from J, with 22 bases between. CDR3 length equals 17 residues. The CDR3 DNA sequence: TGTGCCAGCAGACCCCAGATCGGACCTACGGGGTCCTACGAGCAGTACTTC. This encodes CASRPQIGPTGSYEQYF.

This clone was recorded a few times. This sequence joins TRBV6-4 and TRBJ2-7; D is possibly TRBD1 (6 bases). Germline V gene data show CDR1 as MRHNA and CDR2 as SNTAGT. Trimming stripped 6 bases from V and 1 base from J, with 13 bases between. This CDR3 is 14 amino acids long. The CDR3 nucleotides read TGTGCCAGCAGCACCGAAACAGGGTCCTACGAGCAGTACTTC. Translation: CASSTETGSYEQYF.

The chain couples TRBV7-3 to TRBJ2-7; D is perhaps TRBD1 (5 bases). The germline CDR1 and CDR2 sequences are SGHTA and FQGTGA. The CDR3 contains 15 residues. Trimming cost V 1 base and J 3 bases, with 13 bases left between them. This chain's CDR3 is CASSLRGGAIYEQYF. In nucleotides, the CDR3 is TGTGCCAGCAGCTTAAGGGGCGGAGCTATCTACGAGCAGTACTTC.

This chain joins TRBV2 and TRBJ2-1; either TRBD1 or TRBD2 may supply D (7 bases each). CDR1 and CDR2 (germline): SNHLY, FYNNEI. Trimming removed 6 bases from V and 4 bases from J, with 19 bases in between. This CDR3 comprises 16 residues. The CDR3 loop is CASSTAGGGNYNEQFF. The CDR3 region has the DNA TGTGCCAGCAGCACTGCAGGGGGAGGGAATTACAATGAGCAGTTCTTC.